A selection of T cell receptor beta chains follows, all from one sample in a study of radiation and T cells in renal cell carcinoma. Clones were sequenced by immunoSEQ multiplex PCR, and TCRdb holds only the in-frame ones, with some missing. Seen here are tens of thousands of clones, approximately 86% observed once, and the top ten hold more than 20%. The sequenced sample was blood, obtained from a patient whose treatment included radiotherapy and nephrectomy. The receptors stem from a woman between 50 and 59 years old with renal cell carcinoma. Both conserved end residues are part of each CDR3. D genes are given only for firm matches. Not every row has a clone size; where given, it reads once, few, many or a size class.

V gene	clone size	J gene	D gene	CDR3 DNA	CDR3 protein
TRBV18	.	TRBJ1-1	.	TGTGCCAGCTCACTCGGATATGGGGTCTCCATGAACACTGAAGCTTTCTTT	CASSLGYGVSMNTEAFF
TRBV6-5	.	TRBJ1-6	.	TGTGCCACCAGAACAGGGTCCCGATTCGAATCCCTCCACTTT	CATRTGSRFESLHF
TRBV4-3	.	TRBJ2-2	TRBD2	TGCGCCAGCAGCTTGGGACTAGCGGGTCCTACGAACACCGGGGAGCTGTTTTTT	CASSLGLAGPTNTGELFF
TRBV7-9	.	TRBJ2-4	TRBD2	TGTGCCAGCAGCTCACTAGCGATAGCCAAAAACATTCAGTACTTC	CASSSLAIAKNIQYF
TRBV4-1	medium-sized	TRBJ1-6	TRBD1	TGCGCCAGCAGCCAGAGTACCGGGACAGGGGATTCACCCCTCCACTTT	CASSQSTGTGDSPLHF
TRBV6-5	.	TRBJ2-7	.	TGTGCCAGCAGTTACTTGGAGAGGGACCAGCAGTACTTC	CASSYLERDQQYF
TRBV12-5	.	TRBJ1-1	TRBD1	TGTGCTAGTGGTTTGGACCGGACAGGGGGCTTCACTGAAGCTTTCTTT	CASGLDRTGGFTEAFF
TRBV28	many	TRBJ2-2	.	TGTGCCAGCAACCCTTCAGGGGGGGCGGACACCGGGGAGCTGTTTTTT	CASNPSGGADTGELFF
TRBV6-6	.	TRBJ1-5	.	TGTGCCAGCAAATGGACCGGCCAGCCCCAGCATTTT	CASKWTGQPQHF
TRBV4-1	.	TRBJ2-7	.	TGCGCCAGCAGCCCCCGGACAATTACCAGGAGCAACGAGCAGTACTTC	CASSPRTITRSNEQYF
TRBV5-4	.	TRBJ1-5	.	TGTGCCAGCAGCTTGTGGGGGGCGCCCCAGCATTTT	CASSLWGAPQHF
TRBV5-1	.	TRBJ2-7	TRBD2	TGCGCCAGCAGCTTGGAGGTAGCGGGAGTGGGGATTGGCGAGCAGTACTTC	CASSLEVAGVGIGEQYF